Shown below are 23 T cell receptor beta chains from a single sample sequenced in a study of PD-1 blockade in classical Hodgkin lymphoma. Method: immunoSEQ multiplex PCR; TCRdb's copy keeps in-frame clones and lacks some. The sample carries some 93,000 clones, 80% to 90% recorded once. Every patient had relapsed following autologous stem cell transplantation, and cohorts differed in brentuximab vedotin exposure. The material was peripheral blood mononuclear cells (PBMCs), obtained before the second cycle of nivolumab. These receptors all stem from a human donor with classical Hodgkin lymphoma.

This chain links TRBV7-9 with TRBJ1-2; 11 nucleotides align to TRBD1. The length of the CDR3 is 15 residues. CDR1 SEHNR and CDR2 FQNEAQ come from the germline V gene (reference sequence). With V trimmed by 5 bases and J by 4 bases, 6 bases remained unmatched. The DNA of the CDR3 is TGTGCCAGCAGCGAGGGACAGGGGGGTGCCTATGGCTACACCTTC. Its translation is CASSEGQGGAYGYTF.

The CDR3 bases are TGTGCCAGCAGCCCGAATAGCGGACAGAATTCACCCCTCCACTTT. It translates to CASSPNSGQNSPLHF. The rearrangement joins TRBV5-4 to TRBJ1-6; D is perhaps TRBD1 (6 bases). The CDR3 runs 15 residues. The germline V and J ends were trimmed by 4 bases and 7 bases, with 15 bases remaining between them. Per germline, CDR1 SGHNT and CDR2 YYREEE (reference sequence).

This clone was detected only once. The CDR3 DNA is TGTGCCTGGAGTGTAGGCTCCGGACAATGGTTGGGATATACGCAGTATTTT. Amino acid sequence: CAWSVGSGQWLGYTQYF. This rearrangement joins TRBV30 to TRBJ2-3; TRBD1 might be the D (5 bases). Germline V gives CDR1 GTSNPN, CDR2 SVGIG (reference sequence). The CDR3 runs to 17 residues. Trimming left V 0 bases short and J 7 bases short, with 23 bases between.

The V and J genes are TRBV11-1 and TRBJ2-2; D remains unclear. Germline V gene data show CDR1 as SGHAT and CDR2 as FQDESV (reference sequence). V was clipped by 5 bases and J by 4 bases, with 2 bases between them. The CDR3 has 11 residues. In DNA form, the CDR3 reads TGTGCCAGCAGCATCACCGGGGAGCTGTTTTTT. The encoded protein is CASSITGELFF.

This chain joins TRBV5-1 and TRBJ1-4; the D gene is possibly TRBD1 (6 bases). V gave up 4 bases and J gave up 0 bases, with 13 bases separating them. Germline V lookup: CDR1 SGHRS, CDR2 YFSETQ. This CDR3 spans 16 amino acids. Written as DNA, the CDR3 is TGCGCCAGCAGCGCGGACAGATTCGCAACTAATGAAAAACTGTTTTTT. This codes for CASSADRFATNEKLFF.

This chain joins TRBV7-6 and TRBJ2-7; D not certain. This CDR3 has 13 residues. Germline V gene sequence: CDR1 SGHVS, CDR2 FNYEAQ. V was cut by 5 bases and J by 2 bases, with 10 bases left in between. CDR3: CASSPRDAYEQYF. CDR3 sequence (DNA): TGTGCCAGCAGCCCAAGAGACGCCTACGAGCAGTACTTC.

This rearrangement joins TRBV19 to TRBJ2-2; D ambiguous. This CDR3 is 14 amino acids long. Germline V CDR1 and CDR2: LNHDA, SQIVND (reference sequence). Between the trimmed V and J ends, which lost 3 bases and 5 bases, there was a span of 10 bases. The CDR3: CASSIFGDTGELFF. CDR3 DNA sequence: TGTGCCAGTAGTATCTTTGGGGATACCGGGGAGCTGTTTTTT.

The chain carries TRBV6-1 and TRBJ2-7, with no clear D. Trimming left V 2 bases short and J 3 bases short, with 20 bases between. This CDR3 has 17 residues. Per germline, CDR1 MNHNS and CDR2 SASEGT. CDR3: CASSEFWLPMPGYEQYF. In nucleotides, the CDR3 is TGTGCCAGCAGTGAATTTTGGCTCCCGATGCCCGGCTACGAGCAGTACTTC.

This clone has a single count. V gene TRBV7-9 combines with J gene TRBJ2-7, with D possibly matching TRBD2 (6 bases). Germline V gene data show CDR1 as SEHNR and CDR2 as FQNEAQ (reference sequence). The length of the CDR3 is 14 residues. The V end lost 4 bases, the J end lost 3 bases, and 13 bases lay between the germline ends. Written as DNA, the CDR3 is TGTGCCAGCAGCTCCTCTAGCGCCTTCTACGAGCAGTACTTC. Translated: CASSSSSAFYEQYF. The variable domain in full, with the rest retrieved from reference TRBV7-9 and TRBJ2-7, is DTGVSQNPRHKITKRGQNVTFRCDPISEHNRLYWYRQTLGQGPEFLTYFQNEAQLEKSRLLSDRFSAERPKGSFSTLEIQRTEQGDSAMYLCASSSSSAFYEQYFGPGTRLTVT.

The CDR3 loop reads CASSFGLGPGTYEQYF. The CDR3 bases are TGTGCCAGCAGTTTTGGATTGGGACCGGGCACCTACGAGCAGTACTTC. The chain carries TRBV27 and TRBJ2-7; D possibly matches TRBD1 or TRBD2 (5 bases each). Germline values: CDR1 MNHEY, CDR2 SMNVEV (reference sequence). This CDR3 spans 16 amino acids. V shed 3 bases and J shed 2 bases, with 17 bases lying between them.

The chain carries TRBV6-1 and TRBJ2-7; D ambiguous. CDR1 is MNHNS, CDR2 SASEGT, per germline. V was clipped by 4 bases and J by 2 bases, with 15 bases between them. The CDR3 runs to 15 residues. The CDR3 nucleotides read TGTGCCAGCAGTGCCGGTGGTAGAAAAACCTACGAGCAGTACTTC. Amino acid sequence: CASSAGGRKTYEQYF.

This clone was seen more than once but under ten times. The chain has TRBV6-5 and TRBJ1-2; TRBD1 matches 7 bases. V was clipped by 0 bases and J by 2 bases; unmatched bases: 3. This CDR3 is 15 amino acids long. Looked up from germline, CDR1 is MNHEY and CDR2 is SVGAGI. The chain's CDR3 is CASSYSIQGNYGYTF. CDR3 nucleotide sequence: TGTGCCAGCAGTTACTCGATACAGGGGAACTATGGCTACACCTTC.

The chain employs TRBV5-6 and TRBJ2-7, with 7 bases matching TRBD1. The junction had 5 bases not matched to a gene; V was cut back by 2 bases and J by 3 bases. CDR1 is SGHDT and CDR2 is YYEEEE in the germline V gene. This CDR3 is built from 14 residues. CDR3 sequence: CASSFFDRDYEQYF. The CDR3, as DNA: TGTGCCAGCAGCTTCTTTGACAGGGACTACGAGCAGTACTTC. Using reference TRBV5-6 and TRBJ2-7 for the parts outside the CDR3, the full variable domain is DAGVTQSPTHLIKTRGQQVTLRCSPKSGHDTVSWYQQALGQGPQFIFQYYEEEERQRGNFPDRFSGHQFPNYSSELNVNALLLGDSALYLCASSFFDRDYEQYFGPGTRLTVT.

The J gene is TRBJ1-3, the V gene TRBV13; D gene uncertain. Germline V lookup: CDR1 PRHDT, CDR2 FYEKMQ (reference sequence). The CDR3 runs 15 residues. V lost 1 base, J lost 0 bases, and 7 bases lay in between. The CDR3, as DNA: TGTGCCAGCAGCTTAGTGGGGTTCTCTGGAAACACCATATATTTT. Protein product: CASSLVGFSGNTIYF.

The chain combines TRBV10-2 with TRBJ1-5; TRBD1 agrees at 9 bases. This CDR3 is built from 17 residues. V shed 7 bases, J shed 3 bases, and the junction held 13 bases outside the gene matches. From germline, CDR1 is WSHSY and CDR2 SAAADI. CDR3 coding DNA: TGCGCCAGCAACTCAACAGGGGGCGCGAGGGACAATCAGCCCCAGCATTTT. Amino acid sequence: CASNSTGGARDNQPQHF.

The V and J genes are TRBV5-6 and TRBJ2-1; the D gene is possibly TRBD2 (5 bases). V shed 4 bases and J shed 4 bases, with 15 bases lying between them. CDR1 and CDR2 (germline): SGHDT, YYEEEE. CDR3 length: 15 amino acids. The CDR3 sequence is CASSPGELSYNEQFF. CDR3 DNA sequence: TGTGCCAGCAGCCCCGGGGAGCTTTCGTACAATGAGCAGTTCTTC.

The gene calls are TRBV15 and TRBJ1-5; D might be TRBD1 (5 bases). The V gene's germline CDR1 is LNHNV and CDR2 YYDKDF (reference sequence). Between the trimmed V and J ends, which lost 5 bases and 0 bases, there was a span of 14 bases. CDR3 size: 16 residues. The CDR3, as DNA: TGTGCCACCAGCGACCGACAGTTATATAGCAATCAGCCCCAGCATTTT. It codes for CATSDRQLYSNQPQHF.

In its sample, this clone was seen many times. The chain carries TRBV5-1 and TRBJ2-2, with D perhaps TRBD2 (6 bases). Per the germline V gene, CDR1 is SGHRS and CDR2 is YFSETQ. Trimming shortened V by 1 base and J by 6 bases, and 10 bases separated the two germline ends. The CDR3 loop spans 14 amino acids. CDR3: CASSLPSAAGELFF. The DNA for the CDR3 is TGCGCCAGCAGCTTGCCTAGCGCGGCCGGGGAGCTGTTTTTT.

The chain links TRBV29-1 to TRBJ2-5; TRBD2 is a possible D gene (5 bases). This CDR3 contains 14 residues. Trimming stripped 0 bases from V and 5 bases from J, with 13 bases between. The germline gives CDR1 SQVTM, CDR2 ANQGSEA. The chain's CDR3 is CSVEDRRGLETQYF. Here the CDR3 DNA reads TGCAGCGTTGAAGATAGGCGAGGGTTGGAGACCCAGTACTTC.

The chain is built from TRBV19 and TRBJ1-6; D call uncertain. The CDR3 runs 14 residues. The germline V gene encodes CDR1 LNHDA and CDR2 SQIVND (reference sequence). V gave up 2 bases and J gave up 5 bases, with 7 bases separating them. CDR3 DNA: TGTGCCAGTAGTATAATGGGTAATAATTCACCCCTCCACTTT. It codes for CASSIMGNNSPLHF.

V and J are TRBV5-4 and TRBJ2-1; D may be TRBD2 (6 bases). Trimming removed 5 bases at V and 8 bases at J, with 14 bases between. The CDR3 is 13 residues long. The germline V gene encodes CDR1 SGHNT and CDR2 YYREEE (reference sequence). The DNA of the CDR3 is TGTGCCAGCAGAGTTACTAGCAGCGATGAGCAGTTCTTC. Translated, it gives CASRVTSSDEQFF.

The rearrangement links TRBV6-6 to TRBJ1-5, with D perhaps TRBD1 (5 bases). The CDR3 extends over 13 amino acids. Germline CDR1 and CDR2: MNHNY and SVGAGI (reference sequence). V was clipped by 6 bases and J by 4 bases, with 10 bases between them. The CDR3 DNA reads as TGTGCCAGCAGGCCCCAGGGAAATCAGCCCCAGCATTTT. Protein product: CASRPQGNQPQHF.

The chain links TRBV6-6 to TRBJ2-6; D might be TRBD1 (5 bases). Germline V lookup: CDR1 MNHNY, CDR2 SVGAGI (reference sequence). The CDR3 has 15 residues. V was cut by 4 bases and J by 2 bases, with 9 bases left in between. Here the CDR3 reads CASSSEGAGANVLTF. The CDR3 DNA sequence: TGTGCCAGCAGTTCCGAAGGGGCTGGGGCCAACGTCCTGACTTTC.